This T cell receptor beta chain came from a study of shared clonotypes between healthy human individuals (dated by TCRdb to 2020 to 2021). About the study as a whole: The cohort included a few men and a couple of women between 18 and 49 years of age. Leukapheresis yielded between about 0.94 and 8.9 billion PBMCs per donor. To increase sequencing depth and limit assay-specific biases, different laboratories used diverse techniques to prepare libraries and sequence TCR repertoires. Blood TCR repertoires of several healthy adults were deeply sequenced to estimate repertoire size and the extent of clonotype sharing between individuals. Per donor, three plates each were used for CD4 naive and CD4 memory, two for CD8 naive, and one for CD8 memory. Points the paper makes about the study in general: Sampling was restricted to blood, and TCR repertoires in tissue are likely to differ from TCR repertoires in blood. Incomplete sequencing was indicated by rarefaction of sorted-subset datasets, despite the large sequencing depth. Higher generation probabilities were observed for clonotypes shared by all four sorted-subset donors than for non-shared clonotypes. When several donors were compared, the shared fraction of clonotypes was about 5% for naive CD4, 3.5% to 4% for naive CD8, more than 2% for memory CD4, and roughly 0.43% for memory CD8. The small number of donors limited the genetic and exposure-history diversity represented. Pairwise subsampling indicated that sequencing depth was expected to affect the degree of clonotype sharing among donors. Larger estimated clonotype richness was generally found for naive subsets than for memory subsets.

Donors were healthy HIV-negative adults with no recently reported acute infections or vaccinations. Only Caucasian adults living in Nashville, Tennessee, USA were represented among the donors. CD8 memory samples consisted of magnetically selected CD45RO+ cells combined with CCR7-negative CD45RA+ effector memory (TemRA) cells. After blood collection by leukapheresis, PBMCs were isolated using Ficoll-Histopaque density gradient centrifugation and then cryopreserved in the vapor phase of liquid nitrogen. Purity and quantity of every magnetically sorted T cell population were checked by analytical flow cytometry. Each sorted fraction had its genomic DNA isolated and then quantified by UV absorbance on a Nanodrop 2000c. Using the deep immunoSEQ assay, TCR CDR3 regions were amplified from genomic DNA by multiplex PCR. Extracted genomic DNA from each cell subset was distributed evenly across all wells of several immunoSEQ 96-well plates, and each plate was treated as a replicate. For sorted subsets, each replicate PCR was loaded with 200 ng genomic DNA, equivalent to 25,000 to 35,000 T cell genomes. Purified libraries were measured with a Qubit 3.0 fluorometer, size-checked on a Bioanalyzer 2100, and measured again with the KAPA Library Quantification kit. Each immunoSEQ 96-well plate was sequenced on its own single-read 150-cycle Illumina NextSeq 550 flow cell. The original pipeline was this. Because only junctional sequences without quality scores were contained in the immunoSEQ output, filtering matching that applied to full-length reads could not be performed. Sequences were annotated with PyIR, a Python wrapper for IgBLAST v1.9, using IMGT germline references to assign V/J genes and CDR3. Reads were removed for weak V/J assignments (E-value above 1e-6), missing CDR3, stop codons, out-of-frame junctions, or ambiguous translated residues. V3J clonotypes were defined by identical inferred V gene, J gene, and CDR3 amino acid sequence. Percentage overlap between repertoires was computed as shared unique clonotypes divided by the size of the smaller repertoire. RTK rarefaction, the Chao1 estimator, and Recon v2.1 estimates of unobserved clonotypes were used to assess repertoire richness. Generation probabilities were computed with OLGA for all TCRbeta clonotypes obtained by the gDNA method from a handful of donors. The source is immuneACCESS, and TCRdb retained only in-frame sequences with V and J called. Part of the clones is not carried over; for the studies checked, unresolved V genes explain less than half of this, and the remainder is unexplained. V and J calls and clone size are those listed in that table; D and trimming were worked out from the DNA. This sample lists roughly 660,000 clones; about 90% were detected once. The ten largest make up 30% to 35% of the sample.

The germline V gene (reference sequence) supplies CDR1 MNHEY and CDR2 SMNVEV. Trimming takes 5 bases off V and 1 base off J; junction bases not matched to a gene: 4. From cysteine to phenylalanine, the CDR3 is 14 amino acids long. Only the CDR3 region is kept as DNA, spanning 42 bases read in frame from base 1. This clone was detected only once. The antigen it binds to is not known. No quality values exist for individual bases; no much larger clone is one base distant. The sample comprised memory CD8+ T cells from PBMCs. What this sample's cell subset or site label stands for: CD45RO+ cells pooled with CCR7-negative TemRA cells. The sequence was collected from a man younger than 30 in good health. Some clones in this sample may be carry-over from other donors' samples. The chain was built from TRBV27 and TRBJ2-7; TRBD2 fits 8 bases in the junction. The DNA sequence reads TGTGCCAGCAGTCTAGCGGGTCCATCCTACGAGCAGTACTTC. It encodes CASSLAGPSYEQYF.